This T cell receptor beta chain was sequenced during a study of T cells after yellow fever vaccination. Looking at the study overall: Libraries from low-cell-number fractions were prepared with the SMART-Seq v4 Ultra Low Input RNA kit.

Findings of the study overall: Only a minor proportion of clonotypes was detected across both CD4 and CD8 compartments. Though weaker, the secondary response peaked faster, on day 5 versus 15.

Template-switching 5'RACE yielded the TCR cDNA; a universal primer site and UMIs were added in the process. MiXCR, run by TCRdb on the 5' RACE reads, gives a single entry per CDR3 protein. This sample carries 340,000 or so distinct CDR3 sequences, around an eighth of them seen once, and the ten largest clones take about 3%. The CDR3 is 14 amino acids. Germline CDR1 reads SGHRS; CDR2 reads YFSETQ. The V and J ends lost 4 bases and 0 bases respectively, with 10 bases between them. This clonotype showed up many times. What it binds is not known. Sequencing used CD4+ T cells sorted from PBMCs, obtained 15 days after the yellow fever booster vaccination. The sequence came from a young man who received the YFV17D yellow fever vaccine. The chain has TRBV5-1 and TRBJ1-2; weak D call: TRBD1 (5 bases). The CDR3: CASSGGTTNYGYTF. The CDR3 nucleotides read TGCGCCAGCAGCGGGGGGACCACTAACTATGGCTACACCTTC. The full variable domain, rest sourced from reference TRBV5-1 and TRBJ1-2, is KAGVTQTPRYLIKTRGQQVTLSCSPISGHRSVSWYQQTPGQGLQFLFEYFSETQRNKGNFPGRFSGRQFSNSRSEMNVSTLELGDSALYLCASSGGTTNYGYTFGSGTRLTVV.